This T cell receptor beta chain was documented in a study of cytomegalovirus exposure and HLA in healthy donors (dated by TCRdb to about 2017). With regard to the full study: In an earlier analysis of fewer than 750 of the donors, about 270 Gb of sequence data and roughly 100 million unique TCR beta sequences from about 180 million T cells were reported. The study profiled the T cell repertoires of fewer than 850 subjects by immunosequencing and related them to cytomegalovirus serostatus. Besides the first cohort of 500 to 700 subjects, a separate validation cohort made up of 90 to 150 different subjects was used. Among the roughly 410 genotyped donors, about 83% belonged to the genetic ancestry cluster associated with self-reported Caucasian donors. Donor age, sex, ethnicity and CMV serostatus were collected together with the repertoire data. Several DR-DQ haplotypes were treated as single units for association and clustering because of strong linkage in the cohort. In a later genetic analysis, genome-wide SNP genotypes for about 55% of the roughly 700 donors were used, and that subset was treated as a discovery cohort. An early release that covered several hundred HLA-typed donors contained about 300 gigabases of sequencing data and roughly 84 million unique TCR sequences. The study aimed to test whether signatures of past pathogen exposure could be identified by cataloging public T cell receptors. The later analysis used no new phenotypic data to find candidate immune exposures, relying instead on TCR beta sequences and their occurrence across donors. The number of typed donors differed by locus: 629-630 for A, B, C, DRB1 and DQB1; approximately 520 for DQA1; 600 to 610 for DPA1; and 450 to 480 for DPB1. All discovery cohort repertoires had been generated using a single sequencing platform. To predict cytomegalovirus infection status, the study combined high-throughput TCR immunosequencing, statistical association of individual TCRs with disease status, and machine learning. Among about 360 genotyped donors of the cohort, an average of around 240,000 unique TCR beta nucleotide sequences were sequenced per donor, roughly a sixth of them non-productive. An earlier analysis of 450 to 750 of the donors used high-throughput TCR beta sequencing to judge whether each TCR beta V gene segment behaved as functional or pseudogenic. HLA typing covered class I and class II loci at four-digit resolution. A later analysis re-analyzed previously published TCR beta repertoires from several hundred donors and added high-resolution HLA genotyping to study TCR occurrence patterns. Broader findings and caveats from the paper: In a later analysis, 16,951 TCR beta sequences were associated with specific HLA alleles at a false discovery rate of 0.05. Across donors, most TCR sequences were observed very rarely, whereas some public TCRs were present in many individuals. A later genetic analysis associated a missense DCLRE1C variant with V-gene and J-gene trimming of TCR beta chains, and an independent cohort replicated the association. When HLA alleles, especially DR and DQ, strongly co-occurred, TCR associations were difficult to assign to individual alleles. Linkage disequilibrium might explain the correlated functional status among segregating V segments, but an unknown experimental factor could not be excluded. Three of the identified cytomegalovirus-associated TCR beta chains were confirmed in vitro to be specific for cytomegalovirus antigens. Because HLA typing was missing for some donors at each locus, association tests included only the typed subset. In a later analysis, several top co-occurrence clusters were reported to appear linked to parvovirus B19, influenza, CMV and Epstein-Barr virus. In a later analysis, TCR association rates were found to vary across HLA loci, with the most associated TCRs seen for DRB1 alleles and the fewest for HLA-C alleles. In the study, about 150 TCR beta chains were listed as associated with cytomegalovirus. According to the authors, the approach could potentially be generalized to other disease states and immunological phenotypes. This cohort had only TCR beta chains sequenced, and the lack of alpha or paired-chain data limited which features could be detected. Compared with the approximately 670-donor mean, donors in an Asian-associated ancestry cluster had fewer N-insertions in productive TCRs, according to a later genetic analysis. A group of highly shared sequence variants was considered likely to be a technical artifact of the sequencing pipeline. A further reported finding was that TCR beta sequences accurately predicted the HLA-A and HLA-B alleles for most subjects in the first cohort. The only immune exposure information available for the cohort was CMV serostatus. The 87-base-pair reads could not distinguish some IMGT-functional V segments, including TRBV6-2 and TRBV6-3, so those segments were excluded. In an earlier analysis of around 600 of the donors, most TCR beta V segments appeared in productive rearrangements about 87% or about 30% of the time, broadly matching IMGT annotations. A later analysis found that HLA-associated TCR beta chains were more clonally expanded and had lower generation probabilities than equally common non-associated chains. The earlier analysis of almost 600 of the donors excluded about 16 rarely observed V segments, including chromosome 9 orphons, because counts were too low. A later analysis found that most CMV-associated TCR beta chains appeared HLA-restricted, with HLA associations seemingly driven largely by CMV exposure. The presence/absence analyses assumed that sequencing depth was roughly uniform across donors, and that assumption may not be true. In both the original and validation cohorts, the classifier was reported to diagnose cytomegalovirus status with high specificity and sensitivity.

CDR1 and CDR2 (MDHEN, SYDVKM) derive from the germline V gene. Its CDR3 holds 15 amino acids, cysteine through phenylalanine. Only the CDR3 portion is preserved as DNA: 45 bases, with reading frame beginning at the first base. V is cut back by 5 bases and J by 5 bases, with 4 bases in the junction unmatched. The cohort comprised more than 550 healthy bone marrow donors. At the time of sampling, every cohort member was nominally healthy, though immune exposures that went unrecorded were likely present. The donor tested CMV seronegative, placing the donor among the 350 or so seronegative members of the cohort. Each donor provided a peripheral blood sample, and peripheral blood mononuclear cells were used for TCR beta sequencing. Genomic DNA extraction from the blood cell samples was performed with the Qiagen DNeasy Blood Extraction Kit. Remarks on this clone: Its antigen remains unidentified. No per-base quality is available; no much larger clone lies one base away.

To prepare the library, the immunoSEQ multiplex PCR assay was applied. For the multiplex PCR, a mixture combining 60 forward primers for TCR Vbeta segments and 13 reverse primers for TCR Jbeta segments was used. The CDR3 region of rearranged TCR beta genes was amplified from genomic DNA by a multiplex PCR assay. The amplified TCR beta libraries were sequenced on the Illumina HiSeq System as 87-base-pair reads. On the study's bioinformatics: A later analysis counted around 72 million unique TCR beta chains across the 600 to 850 repertoires, and roughly 10 million of these chains were shared by at least two donors. Raw reads were error-corrected and collapsed into unique sequences by a nearest-neighbor algorithm in which closely related sequences were merged to remove PCR and sequencing errors. Alignment of CDR3 sequences to IMGT reference sequences was used to assign V, D and J gene segments. For a sequence to be retained, a match of at least six nucleotides to both a V gene segment and a J gene segment was required. Rearrangements were called productive when the CDR3 lacked stop codons and stayed in frame with V and J; all others were non-productive. CDR3 was defined according to IMGT convention as the region running from the second conserved V-encoded cysteine to the conserved J-encoded phenylalanine. In an earlier analysis of around 540 of the donors, sequences lacking an unambiguous match to a single V gene segment were excluded. In an earlier analysis of approximately 590 of the donors, V segments were called functional above 56.7% productive rearrangements and were called segregating when the between-donor standard deviation exceeded 5%. To diagnose cytomegalovirus status from the catalog of TCR beta chain sequences, a statistical classification framework was built. A later analysis assigned V and J genes by comparing TCR nucleotide sequences with IMGT/GENE-DB human TR gene sequences. A later analysis assigned CDR3 sequences and most-parsimonious VDJ recombination scenarios with the TCRdist pipeline. A later analysis defined each TCR beta chain by its CDR3 amino acid sequence plus V-gene family, and excluded reads lacking a unique V-gene family. As a way to deal with suspected cross-contamination and a sequencing artifact, a later analysis dropped 450 to 600 nucleotide sequences that were highly shared and had low generation probability. In a later analysis, a clonal expansion index was calculated for each public chain from normalized within-repertoire ranks of inferred template counts. In a later analysis, generation probabilities were computed with a VDJ recombination model fitted to out-of-frame rearrangements, and the resulting probabilities were checked against IGoR. In a later analysis, hypergeometric tests were used to score TCR-TCR, TCR-HLA and TCR-CMV co-occurrence, with a repertoire-size bias correction applied to TCR pairs. To estimate false discovery rates, a later analysis permuted the HLA or CMV assignments 20 times. In a later analysis, co-occurring TCRs were grouped with DBSCAN, and TCRdist sequence similarity was added when clustering was performed within HLA-allele-positive subsets. Repertoires with fewer than 30,000 or more than 120,000 public chains were left out of co-occurrence clustering, as were about 5 repertoires with anomalous nucleotide sharing. TCRdb's version of the immuneACCESS table is confined to in-frame rearrangements and falls short of the full clone set. An unresolved V gene accounts for under half of the shortfall where checked; the remainder is of unknown origin. That table furnishes V, J and clone size, whereas the DNA furnished D and trimming. Recorded for this sample are approximately 130,000 clones; around 80% of them occurred a single time. The ten largest account for over 1.5% of the sample.

Recombination joined TRBV28 with TRBJ2-1; a stretch of 12 junction bases matches TRBD1. The source material was PBMCs. The TCR sequence derives from a woman between 35 and 50 years old in good health and CMV-seronegative. The CDR3 amino acid sequence is: CASSGGTGGHNEQFF. At the DNA level, the sequence is TGTGCCAGCAGTGGCGGGACAGGGGGCCACAATGAGCAGTTCTTC.